This T cell receptor beta chain was captured in a study of molecular identifiers for immune sequencing clone quantification. As CD8+CD4-CCR7+CD45RA+ cells, naive CD8 T cells were sorted. Germline V CDR1 and CDR2: MNHEY, SMNVEV (reference sequence). The V end lost 0 bases, the J end lost 4 bases, and 12 bases lay between the germline ends. The CDR3 has 15 amino acids. This clonotype appeared many times. TCRdb re-called the PCR reads through MiXCR, storing one row per CDR3 protein. The sample carries some 650,000 distinct CDR3 sequences, about 20% recorded once. This receptor was taken from a human donor in good health. Some libraries in this study had Jurkat cell RNA spiked in. The sequenced material came from naive CD8+ T cells from blood, with Jurkat cell RNA spiked in. Subset indicated: FACS-sorted CD8+CD4-CCR7+CD45RA+ naive T cells. J is TRBJ1-1 and V is TRBV27; D gene unclear. The CDR3 DNA sequence: TGTGCCAGCAGTTTATCGAACTACAGACTCACTGAAGCTTTCTTT. It specifies CASSLSNYRLTEAFF.